Below, 29 T cell receptor beta chains from the same sample are listed, as sequenced in a study of vaccination and CD4 T cells after COVID-19. Oncomine TCR Beta short-read sequencing was applied to DNA from cultured CD4+ T cells. One entry per CDR3 protein results from TCRdb running MiXCR on the PCR reads. Of some 16,000 distinct CDR3 sequences in the sample, 53% were seen once. The treatment here: roughly ten-day PBMC culture with coronavirus spike peptide pools or control peptides (ViraFEST assay). Antigen specificity for these receptors is unknown. Material for sequencing was CD4+ T cells from blood, cultured in vitro. The source of these receptors is a human donor who had recovered from COVID-19.

The chain has TRBV28 and TRBJ1-4, with 8 bases fitting TRBD1. CDR1 and CDR2 from the germline V gene are MDHEN and SYDVKM. Trimming at V came to 6 bases and at J to 3 bases, leaving 6 bases not matched to a gene. This CDR3 has 15 residues. CDR3 DNA: TGTGCCAGCAGAGCTCAGGGGGCAGCTAATGAAAAACTGTTTTTT. Its translation: CASRAQGAANEKLFF.

The gene calls are TRBV5-1 and TRBJ1-3; D is undetermined. The CDR3 runs 12 residues. From germline, CDR1 is SGHRS and CDR2 YFSETQ. Trimming took 2 bases from V and 1 from J, leaving 1 base between them. CDR3 protein: CASSLSGNTIYF. CDR3 nucleotide sequence: TGCGCCAGCAGCTTATCTGGAAACACCATATATTTT.

This clonotype showed up just once. CDR3 region: CSPYGLNQPQHF. CDR3 nucleotide sequence: TGCAGTCCTTACGGGTTGAATCAGCCCCAGCATTTT. The rearrangement uses TRBV20-1 and TRBJ1-5; D is uncertain. The CDR3 length is 12 residues. In germline, CDR1 is DFQATT, CDR2 SNEGSKA (reference sequence). The V end lost 8 bases, the J end lost 4 bases, and 12 bases lay between the germline ends.

This chain links TRBV6-2 or TRBV6-3 with TRBJ1-1; D is perhaps TRBD1 (6 bases). The V end was cut by 2 bases, the J end by 6 bases, with 10 bases between. The CDR3 extends over 13 amino acids. The V gene's germline CDR1 is MNHEY and CDR2 SVGEGT. CDR3 protein: CASSYTRQAEAFF. The CDR3 nucleotides read TGTGCCAGCAGTTACACTAGACAGGCTGAAGCTTTCTTT.

This clonotype was picked up a small number of times. This chain connects TRBV19 to TRBJ2-7; 10 bases match TRBD1. The V gene end was trimmed by 3 bases and the J gene end by 4 bases; junction bases not matched to a gene: 9. The CDR3 consists of 16 residues. The germline V gene encodes CDR1 LNHDA and CDR2 SQIVND (reference sequence). The CDR3 DNA sequence: TGTGCCAGTAGTATCTCCGGGACAGGGGCCAATTACGAGCAGTACTTC. Translating gives CASSISGTGANYEQYF.

V and J are TRBV15 and TRBJ1-6, with 8 bases fitting TRBD1. Germline CDR1 LNHNV, CDR2 YYDKDF (reference sequence). The CDR3 consists of 20 residues. The V gene end was trimmed by 0 bases and the J gene end by 5 bases; junction bases not matched to a gene: 15. This CDR3 reads CATSRDYIAGGASDNSPLHF. The DNA of the CDR3 is TGTGCCACCAGCAGAGATTATATAGCAGGGGGCGCATCTGATAATTCACCCCTCCACTTT.

In this sample, this clonotype turned up a few times. The chain couples TRBV7-8 to TRBJ1-2; the D is unclear. Germline CDR1 reads SGHVS; CDR2 reads FQNEAQ. The V end lost 1 base, the J end lost 5 bases, and 8 bases lay between the germline ends. The CDR3 loop spans 13 amino acids. CDR3 nucleotide sequence: TGTGCCAGCAGCTTAGGGACGACGTATGGCTACACCTTC. Translated: CASSLGTTYGYTF.

The chain is built from TRBV7-9 and TRBJ1-2, with D uncertain. V was shortened by 1 base and J by 1 base, with 16 bases between the two germline ends. The V gene's germline CDR1 is SEHNR and CDR2 FQNEAQ (reference sequence). There are 17 residues in the CDR3. CDR3 loop: CASSLVVDRNFNYGYTF. In nucleotides, the CDR3 is TGTGCCAGCAGCTTAGTCGTAGATCGAAACTTTAACTATGGCTACACCTTC. The whole variable domain, filled in from reference TRBV7-9 and TRBJ1-2, reads DTGVSQNPRHKITKRGQNVTFRCDPISEHNRLYWYRQTLGQGPEFLTYFQNEAQLEKSRLLSDRFSAERPKGSFSTLEIQRTEQGDSAMYLCASSLVVDRNFNYGYTFGSGTRLTVV.

By share of the sample, this clonotype is medium-sized. The rearrangement joins TRBV24-1 to TRBJ2-3; D is undetermined. Germline V lookup: CDR1 KGHDR, CDR2 SFDVKD. Deletions cut 6 bases from V and 0 bases from J, with 12 bases between. The CDR3 runs 15 residues. As DNA, the CDR3 is TGTGCCACCAGTCGCCGCGCCTTTAGCACAGATACGCAGTATTTT. Translating it yields CATSRRAFSTDTQYF.

The J gene is TRBJ2-6, the V gene TRBV11-3; TRBD1 aligns across 8 bases. V dropped 4 bases and J dropped 4; count of bases not matched to a gene: 3. This CDR3 region has 15 residues. In germline, CDR1 is SGHNT, CDR2 YENEEA. The CDR3 loop is CASSWTGSGANVLTF. CDR3 coding DNA: TGTGCCAGCAGCTGGACAGGGAGCGGGGCCAACGTCCTGACTTTC.

A word on this clonotype: One base away lies a much larger clone, so this may be a sequencing read error. J is TRBJ2-7 and V is TRBV5-4; D possibly corresponds to TRBD1 (6 bases). Germline assignment: CDR1 SGHNT and CDR2 YYREEE (reference sequence). Trimming removed 3 bases at V and 4 bases at J, with 17 bases between. The CDR3 extends over 15 amino acids. The CDR3 sequence: CASSYPGTRVYEQYF. CDR3 DNA: TGTGCCAGCAGCTATCCCGGGACAAGGGTTTACGAGCAGTACTTC.

The chain employs TRBV28 and TRBJ2-7; D is possibly TRBD2 (5 bases). The V end lost 5 bases, the J end lost 6 bases, and 5 bases lay between the germline ends. Germline CDR1 reads MDHEN; CDR2 reads SYDVKM. CDR3 length equals 10 residues. CDR3 residues: CASSGGEQYF. CDR3 coding DNA: TGTGCCAGCAGTGGAGGCGAGCAGTACTTC.

This clonotype was counted only a few times. The gene calls are TRBV24-1 and TRBJ2-1; no firm D call. Germline CDR1 KGHDR, CDR2 SFDVKD. The germline V and J ends were trimmed by 4 bases and 4 bases, with 13 bases remaining between them. This CDR3 spans 15 amino acids. CDR3 sequence reads: CATSESKVGYNEQFF. CDR3 nucleotides: TGTGCCACCAGTGAGTCTAAGGTGGGGTACAATGAGCAGTTCTTC.

The table lists this clonotype with a count of one. This rearrangement joins TRBV6-1 to TRBJ2-3; D possibly corresponds to TRBD1 (6 bases). This CDR3 comprises 16 residues. The germline gives CDR1 MNHNS, CDR2 SASEGT. Trimming left V 0 bases short and J 4 bases short, with 14 bases between. The chain's CDR3 is CASSEAPLTGSDTQYF. CDR3 sequence (DNA): TGTGCCAGCAGTGAAGCCCCCCTAACAGGGTCAGATACGCAGTATTTT.

The rearrangement joins TRBV10-1 to TRBJ1-1; possible D gene TRBD1, 6 bases. Trimming left V 4 bases short and J 5 bases short, with 11 bases between. This CDR3 spans 13 amino acids. Germline V lookup: CDR1 WNHNN, CDR2 SYGVQD (reference sequence). The CDR3 loop is CASSAGEITEAFF. The CDR3 coding sequence is TGCGCCAGCAGTGCAGGGGAAATAACTGAAGCTTTCTTT.

The chain recombines TRBV9 with TRBJ2-3, with D possibly TRBD1 on 5 matching bases. There are 13 residues in the CDR3. Germline CDR1 reads SGDLS; CDR2 reads YYNGEE. The V end lost 3 bases, the J end lost 3 bases, and 8 bases lay between the germline ends. The CDR3 sequence is CASSAGLTDTQYF. In DNA form, the CDR3 reads TGTGCCAGCAGCGCAGGGCTTACAGATACGCAGTATTTT.

This clonotype was seen a few times. The chain links TRBV27 to TRBJ2-2, with D tentatively TRBD1 (5 bases). The CDR3 consists of 16 residues. The germline V and J ends were trimmed by 3 bases and 2 bases, with 13 bases remaining between them. The germline gives CDR1 MNHEY, CDR2 SMNVEV (reference sequence). The CDR3 DNA follows: TGTGCCAGCAGTTTCAAGGGGCGGATAAACACCGGGGAGCTGTTTTTT. This encodes CASSFKGRINTGELFF.

This chain uses TRBV12-3 or TRBV12-4 with TRBJ2-5; maybe TRBD2 (5 bases). The V gene lost 1 base and the J gene lost 4 bases, with 10 bases spanning the gap. This CDR3 has 14 amino acids. The CDR3: CASSLVFAGETQYF. For the CDR3, the DNA is TGTGCCAGCAGTTTAGTGTTCGCGGGAGAGACCCAGTACTTC.

In this sample, this clonotype turned up a few times. The J gene is TRBJ2-7, the V gene TRBV15; D ambiguous. Between the trimmed V and J ends, which lost 1 base and 5 bases, there was a span of 18 bases. The CDR3 covers 16 residues. In germline, CDR1 is LNHNV, CDR2 YYDKDF (reference sequence). The CDR3 region is CATSRGSGDEGDEQYF. The CDR3 nucleotides are TGTGCCACCAGCAGAGGGAGTGGGGATGAAGGCGACGAGCAGTACTTC.

The chain combines TRBV5-1 with TRBJ2-7; D is undetermined. The CDR3 covers 16 residues. The germline gives CDR1 SGHRS, CDR2 YFSETQ. With 0 bases removed from V and 2 bases from J, the gap between germline ends came to 15 bases. The CDR3 DNA sequence: TGCGCCAGCAGCTTGGCCCCGGGCTCTGTTACCTACGAGCAGTACTTC. The encoded protein is CASSLAPGSVTYEQYF.

This clonotype is deemed medium-sized (0.01 to 0.1%). The chain couples TRBV28 to TRBJ1-2; D possibly corresponds to TRBD1 (6 bases). The CDR3 runs 15 residues. V lost 2 bases and J 6 bases, leaving 16 bases between the germline ends. Germline V gene sequence: CDR1 MDHEN, CDR2 SYDVKM. Written as DNA, the CDR3 is TGTGCCAGCAGTTTAGCAAGGGGGGCCCTCAATGGCTACACCTTC. Its protein product is CASSLARGALNGYTF.

This clonotype was seen a few times. The chain combines TRBV6-1 with TRBJ2-7; D possibly corresponds to TRBD2 (6 bases). Germline lookup yields CDR1 MNHNS and CDR2 SASEGT. V lost 6 bases and J 7 bases, leaving 16 bases between the germline ends. The CDR3 is 13 residues long. In nucleotides, the CDR3 is TGTGCCAGCAGAAAACCCGGGAGTCGAGAGCAGTACTTC. The encoded protein is CASRKPGSREQYF.

The V and J genes are TRBV19 and TRBJ2-2; 11 nucleotides line up with TRBD1. CDR3 length equals 15 residues. J lost 6 bases, V lost 1 base, and 1 base had no gene match. Germline loops: CDR1 LNHDA, CDR2 SQIVND (reference sequence). This CDR3 is CASSIGTGGSGELFF. The CDR3 nucleotides are TGTGCCAGTAGTATAGGGACAGGGGGCTCCGGGGAGCTGTTTTTT. Full variable domain (outside the CDR3, taken from reference TRBV19 and TRBJ2-2): DGGITQSPKYLFRKEGQNVTLSCEQNLNHDAMYWYRQDPGQGLRLIYYSQIVNDFQKGDIAEGYSVSREKKESFPLTVTSAQKNPTAFYLCASSIGTGGSGELFFGEGSRLTVL.

The V call is TRBV19, the J call TRBJ2-5; 11 bases are shared with TRBD2. V lost 7 bases to trimming and J lost 4 bases; unmatched junction nucleotides: 5. The CDR3 is 14 amino acids. Germline CDR1 is LNHDA and CDR2 is SQIVND (reference sequence). CDR3 coding DNA: TGTGCCAGTAAACCTGGACTAGCGGGAGAGACCCAGTACTTC. This encodes CASKPGLAGETQYF.

This sequence joins TRBV29-1 and TRBJ1-1; 8 bases fit TRBD1. The CDR3 is made up of 14 amino acids. Germline CDR1 is SQVTM and CDR2 is ANQGSEA. J gave up 1 base and V 1 base, and 2 bases lay outside the gene matches. The CDR3 sequence is CSVEVRGQNTEAFF. CDR3 bases: TGCAGCGTTGAAGTCAGGGGGCAGAACACTGAAGCTTTCTTT.

The rearrangement links TRBV18 to TRBJ2-6; D is perhaps TRBD2 (7 bases). CDR3 length: 16 amino acids. Trimming removed 3 bases at V and 2 bases at J, with 11 bases between. Germline CDR1 is KGHSH and CDR2 is LQKENI. The CDR3 region is CASSPLGGPGANVLTF. The CDR3 bases are TGTGCCAGCTCACCTTTGGGGGGGCCTGGGGCCAACGTCCTGACTTTC.

This chain joins TRBV24-1 and TRBJ2-7; weak D call: TRBD1 (6 bases). CDR3 size: 16 residues. CDR1 and CDR2 from the germline V gene are KGHDR and SFDVKD. The V gene lost 5 bases and the J gene lost 2 bases, with 18 bases spanning the gap. CDR3 nucleotides: TGTGCCACCAGTGGGCCTCCGGGACACCTCGCCTACGAGCAGTACTTC. It yields the protein CATSGPPGHLAYEQYF.

The V call is TRBV7-6, the J call TRBJ2-7, with no clear D. Germline V gene sequence: CDR1 SGHVS, CDR2 FNYEAQ. This CDR3 region has 12 residues. Trimming removed 1 base at V and 4 bases at J, with 5 bases between. In DNA, the CDR3 is TGTGCCAGCAGCTTAGAAAGATACGAGCAGTACTTC. This encodes CASSLERYEQYF.

The V and J genes are TRBV2 and TRBJ1-1; D remains unclear. Per the germline V gene, CDR1 is SNHLY and CDR2 is FYNNEI. The V end was cut by 3 bases, the J end by 1 base, with 9 bases between. This CDR3 comprises 14 residues. The CDR3 DNA is TGTGCCAGCAGTGATATCGGATCGAACACTGAAGCTTTCTTT. Amino acids: CASSDIGSNTEAFF.